Presented here are 8 T cell receptor beta chains from one specimen sequenced in a study of cytomegalovirus exposure and HLA in healthy donors. The PCR made use of 60 Vbeta and 13 Jbeta primers. Only in-frame clones appear in the TCRdb table, and some are missing; sequencing was by immunoSEQ multiplex PCR. The repertoire includes 130,000 or so clones, approximately 80% of them detected once, and less than 2% sits in the top ten. The sequenced sample was PBMCs. These receptors all stem from a man aged 40-55 years in good health and CMV-seronegative.

This clone was counted only a few times. DNA of the CDR3: TGTGCCAGCAGGATACCGGGACAGGGGGACTACGAGCAGTACTTC. This codes for CASRIPGQGDYEQYF. The chain has TRBV28 and TRBJ2-7, with 11 bases fitting TRBD1. The length of the CDR3 is 15 residues. Germline lookup yields CDR1 MDHEN and CDR2 SYDVKM. J was trimmed by 3 bases and V by 6 bases; bases with no gene match: 7.

The DNA of the CDR3 is TGCGCCAGCAACAGGGAGATTGGATGGCAGCCCCAGCATTTT. Amino acids: CASNREIGWQPQHF. This chain uses TRBV4-1 with TRBJ1-5, with a weak D call TRBD1 (6 bases). The CDR3 covers 14 residues. The germline V and J ends were trimmed by 7 bases and 7 bases, with 17 bases remaining between them. The germline V gene encodes CDR1 MGHRA and CDR2 YSYEKL.

This clone has only a few counts. Written as DNA, the CDR3 is TGTGCCAGCATCGGGACGGGACGGGGACTTCGTGAGCAGTACTTC. Protein product: CASIGTGRGLREQYF. The genes are TRBV6-5 and TRBJ2-7; the D gene is possibly TRBD2 (6 bases). This CDR3 region has 15 residues. The germline gives CDR1 MNHEY, CDR2 SVGAGI. Between the trimmed V and J ends, which lost 7 bases and 7 bases, there was a span of 23 bases.

V and J are TRBV19 and TRBJ2-7; 9 positions match TRBD1. Looked up from germline, CDR1 is LNHDA and CDR2 is SQIVND (reference sequence). The CDR3 contains 13 residues. V was pared by 6 bases and J by 1 base, with 1 base of the junction left unmatched. In nucleotides, the CDR3 is TGTGCCAGTAGAGGGACAGGGTCCTACGAGCAGTACTTC. Amino acid sequence: CASRGTGSYEQYF.

V and J are TRBV18 and TRBJ2-2, with TRBD1 identical over 7 bases. CDR3 length: 16 amino acids. With 0 bases clipped from V and 1 base from J, the junction kept 2 bases outside the gene matches. Germline values: CDR1 KGHSH, CDR2 LQKENI. The CDR3 DNA follows: TGTGCCAGCTCACCACCGACAGGGAAGAACACCGGGGAGCTGTTTTTT. Its translation is CASSPPTGKNTGELFF.

This clone was counted between two and nine times. This chain joins TRBV5-4 and TRBJ1-6, with D possibly TRBD1 on 6 matching bases. Germline loops: CDR1 SGHNT, CDR2 YYREEE (reference sequence). V was trimmed by 0 bases and J by 6 bases, leaving 7 bases between them. This CDR3 has 14 amino acids. The CDR3 reads CASSLEQGNSPLHF. In nucleotides, the CDR3 is TGTGCCAGCAGCTTGGAACAGGGTAATTCACCCCTCCACTTT. Complete variable domain (other parts from reference TRBV5-4 and TRBJ1-6): ETGVTQSPTHLIKTRGQQVTLRCSSQSGHNTVSWYQQALGQGPQFIFQYYREEENGRGNFPPRFSGLQFPNYSSELNVNALELDDSALYLCASSLEQGNSPLHFGNGTRLTVT.

The chain combines TRBV10-3 with TRBJ2-7; TRBD2 matches 12 bases. The CDR3 is 17 amino acids. V shed 2 bases and J 5 bases; nucleotides not matched to a gene: 10. The germline V gene has CDR1 ENHRY and CDR2 SYGVKD. The CDR3 region is CAISETGLAGKGNEQYF. Here the CDR3 DNA reads TGTGCCATCAGTGAGACTGGACTAGCGGGAAAAGGTAACGAGCAGTACTTC.

This clone was seen just once. The chain has TRBV7-9 and TRBJ2-5, with D maybe TRBD1 (5 bases). The J call could be wrong; TRBJ2-7 is a better fit for the DNA end. The CDR3 consists of 16 residues. The germline CDR1 and CDR2 sequences are SEHNR and FQNEAQ (reference sequence). CDR3 bases: TGTGCCAGCAGCCCGGTTTTGGCAGGGAATACCTACGAGCAGTACTTC. It encodes CASSPVLAGNTYEQYF.